This TCR beta chain was recorded in a study of OX40 agonist ivuxolimab in advanced cancers. Broader study findings: The 0.1-3.0 mg/kg partial responders had among the lowest clonal expansion.

The study sampled blood at baseline, cycle 4 day 1, and cycle 7 day 1. With 0 bases removed from V and 2 bases from J, the gap between germline ends came to 12 bases. Germline CDR1 is SGHNT and CDR2 is YYREEE (reference sequence). This CDR3 spans 16 amino acids. Using immunoSEQ multiplex PCR, the repertoire was profiled, and TCRdb retains in-frame clones only, with some absent. The profile shows tens of thousands of clones, approximately 86% of them singletons. Notes on this clone: The target antigen is unknown.

Sequenced material: CD4+ or CD8+ T cells sorted from blood, taken in a trial of the OX40 agonist ivuxolimab. This TCR derives from an adult with an advanced solid tumor such as melanoma, head and neck, liver or kidney cancer. The chain uses TRBV5-4 and TRBJ2-1, with D possibly being TRBD2 (5 bases). CDR3 DNA: TGTGCCAGCAGCTTGGCCTTACTAGACCCCTACAATGAGCAGTTCTTC. Translation: CASSLALLDPYNEQFF.